This TCR beta chain was observed in a study of T-cell reconstitution after alpha-beta-depleted transplantation in children. This clonotype appeared many times. Molecular barcoding with unique molecular identifiers was used for the TCRbeta library. One entry per CDR3 protein, called by TCRdb with MiXCR from the PCR reads. This sample has a few hundred thousand distinct CDR3 sequences; roughly a tenth occur once, and the top ten carry approximately 4.7%. The germline gives CDR1 SEHNR, CDR2 FQNEAQ (reference sequence). The CDR3 loop spans 10 amino acids. V shed 3 bases and J shed 14 bases, with 8 bases lying between them.

The source of this sequence is a human donor who donated a stem cell graft to a child with SCID. The sequenced sample was PBMCs from the stem cell graft donor, obtained from the stem cell graft. This chain links TRBV7-9 with TRBJ2-1; D not certain. DNA of the CDR3: TGTGCCAGCAGCTTGGTGGAGAAGTTCTTC. This encodes CASSLVEKFF. Full variable domain (remainder filled in from reference TRBV7-9 and TRBJ2-1): DTGVSQNPRHKITKRGQNVTFRCDPISEHNRLYWYRQTLGQGPEFLTYFQNEAQLEKSRLLSDRFSAERPKGSFSTLEIQRTEQGDSAMYLCASSLVEKFFGPGTRLTVL.